This entry lists 17 T cell receptor beta chains sequenced from one sample in a study of blood T cells in healthy people across ages (dated by TCRdb to about 2015). Library construction relied on 5' RACE. TCRdb lists the instrument as Illumina HiSeq 2500. A second PCR of about 6 to 11 cycles was performed with a sample-barcoded 5' primer and a J-beta primer mix. The public sequencing data were trimmed at Q25 with fastp and processed into clonotypes with MiXCR by TCRdb, which kept only in-frame beta chains. Each CDR3 protein gets just one entry, which takes the most common genes and DNA from the rows behind it. The sample has 1.2 million to 1.5 million distinct CDR3 sequences on record, approximately 59% of them singletons. The top ten constitute roughly 7% of the sample. Input material: blood. The receptors were gathered from a man aged 18 to 29 in good health.

This chain connects TRBV24-1 to TRBJ2-3; the match to TRBD1 covers 9 bases. The CDR3 extends over 16 amino acids. In germline, CDR1 is KGHDR, CDR2 SFDVKD. Trimming at V came to 3 bases and at J to 5 bases, leaving 8 bases not matched to a gene. CDR3 sequence: CATSDDPMTGGDTQYF. CDR3 nucleotides: TGTGCCACCAGTGATGACCCGATGACAGGGGGAGATACGCAGTATTTT.

This chain joins TRBV6-2 or TRBV6-3 and TRBJ2-3; D ambiguous. With 7 bases removed from V and 2 bases from J, the gap between germline ends came to 13 bases. The germline V gene encodes CDR1 MNHEY and CDR2 SVGEGT. CDR3 length: 14 amino acids. CDR3 loop: CASMIIGATDTQYF. The DNA of the CDR3 is TGTGCCAGCATGATAATCGGAGCCACAGATACGCAGTATTTT.

The V and J genes are TRBV6-2 or TRBV6-3 and TRBJ1-2; weak D call: TRBD1 (5 bases). CDR1 and CDR2 (germline): MNHEY, SVGEGT. This CDR3 spans 13 amino acids. Deletions cut 6 bases from V and 4 bases from J, with 12 bases between. Here the CDR3 reads CASSGGRIYGYTF. The CDR3 region has the DNA TGTGCCAGCAGCGGGGGACGTATCTATGGCTACACCTTC.

The chain is built from TRBV21-1 and TRBJ2-1; TRBD1, as called in the table, went unchecked against the DNA. TRBV21-1 is labeled a pseudogene. The CDR3 runs to 13 residues. This CDR3 is CASSRTGLSEQFF. CDR3 nucleotides: TGTGCCAGCAGCAGGACAGGGTTGAGTGAGCAGTTCTTC.

The chain combines TRBV13 with TRBJ2-1; 9 bases match TRBD2. V was pared by 4 bases and J by 8 bases, with 6 bases of the junction left unmatched. The CDR3 loop spans 14 amino acids. From germline, CDR1 is PRHDT and CDR2 FYEKMQ (reference sequence). Written as DNA, the CDR3 is TGTGCCAGCAGCTCCCCTAGCGGGGCCGATGAGCAGTTCTTC. Translating it yields CASSSPSGADEQFF.

A note on this clonotype: A junction boundary mismatches the germline segment, possibly from a read error. The chain joins TRBV5-1 to TRBJ2-1, with D perhaps being TRBD1 or TRBD2 (6 bases each). The CDR3 totals 14 residues. From germline, CDR1 is SGHRS and CDR2 YFSETQ. The CDR3 sequence is CASSLDGGYNVQFF. CDR3 sequence (DNA): TGCGCCAGCAGCTTGGACGGGGGCTACAATGTGCAGTTCTTC.

The chain employs TRBV6-5 and TRBJ1-6; D not resolved. V gave up 2 bases and J gave up 9 bases, with 8 bases separating them. CDR3 length equals 13 residues. CDR1 and CDR2 (germline): MNHEY, SVGAGI. CDR3 loop: CASSYDISSPLHF. The CDR3 DNA sequence: TGTGCCAGCAGTTACGACATTTCTTCACCCCTCCACTTT.

This clonotype was found a few times. V gene TRBV12-3 or TRBV12-4 combines with J gene TRBJ2-1; either TRBD1 or TRBD2 may fit D (5 bases each). This CDR3 is built from 15 residues. V shed 2 bases and J shed 7 bases, with 15 bases lying between them. The CDR3 protein is CASSLLSGTENEQFF. DNA for the CDR3: TGTGCCAGCAGTTTATTGTCGGGGACCGAAAATGAGCAGTTCTTC.

The J gene is TRBJ2-1, the V gene TRBV2, with 7 bases matching TRBD2. CDR1 SNHLY and CDR2 FYNNEI come from the germline V gene. With V trimmed by 6 bases and J by 6 bases, 5 bases remained unmatched. This CDR3 has 13 amino acids. CDR3 in amino acids: CASRSTSANEQFF. CDR3 DNA sequence: TGTGCCAGCAGATCCACTAGCGCCAATGAGCAGTTCTTC.

CDR3 nucleotides: TGTGCCAGCAGTTTATACTACAGGGGTAGCGGGACCATTCAGTACTTC. Translating gives CASSLYYRGSGTIQYF. The rearrangement uses TRBV27 and TRBJ2-4; perhaps TRBD2 as D (8 bases). With 1 base removed from V and 9 bases from J, the gap between germline ends came to 19 bases. Germline V gene sequence: CDR1 MNHEY, CDR2 SMNVEV (reference sequence). CDR3 length: 16 residues.

The V gene is TRBV10-1, the J gene TRBJ2-3; D not certain. This CDR3 is built from 13 residues. Germline V gene lookup returns CDR1 WNHNN and CDR2 SYGVQD (reference sequence). V lost 0 bases to trimming and J lost 10 bases, with 11 bases between them. This CDR3 reads CASSESLWSAQYF. Written as DNA, the CDR3 is TGCGCCAGCAGTGAGTCGTTGTGGTCGGCGCAGTATTTT.

This chain uses TRBV5-1 with TRBJ2-5; D is possibly TRBD1 (5 bases). V was pared by 5 bases and J by 3 bases, with 14 bases between. CDR3 length equals 14 residues. Germline values: CDR1 SGHRS, CDR2 YFSETQ. CDR3 DNA sequence: TGCGCCAGCAGTACAGGCGCCGGAAAAGAGACCCAGTACTTC. Amino acids: CASSTGAGKETQYF.

V and J are TRBV7-9 and TRBJ1-2, with D unclear. The CDR3 contains 15 residues. Trimming removed 5 bases at V and 5 bases at J, with 18 bases between. Germline V lookup: CDR1 SEHNR, CDR2 FQNEAQ (reference sequence). In DNA, the CDR3 is TGTGCCAGCAGCCCCCCCCGGAAAGTTCGGTATGGCTACACCTTC. Encoded protein: CASSPPRKVRYGYTF.

The V call is TRBV12-3 or TRBV12-4, the J call TRBJ2-2; 7 bases fit TRBD1. The CDR3 runs to 16 residues. V lost 7 bases to trimming and J lost 4 bases; unmatched junction nucleotides: 12. Here the CDR3 DNA reads TGTGCCAGCACCTCTGAGCAGGGGGTGAGCACCGGGGAGCTGTTTTTT. Amino acid sequence: CASTSEQGVSTGELFF.

The V gene is TRBV24-1, the J gene TRBJ1-2; 7 positions match TRBD1. Trimming took 4 bases from V and 8 from J; bases not matched to a gene: 9. The germline CDR1 and CDR2 sequences are KGHDR and SFDVKD. The CDR3 extends over 14 amino acids. The CDR3 nucleotides are TGTGCCACCAGTGAGCCTTACAGGGGCGCAGGCTACACCTTC. Translated, it gives CATSEPYRGAGYTF.

The chain couples TRBV4-2 to TRBJ2-5; no clear D. V lost 2 bases to trimming and J lost 4 bases, with 14 bases between them. CDR3 length equals 15 residues. Looked up from germline, CDR1 is LGHNA and CDR2 is YNFKEQ. CDR3 DNA: TGTGCCAGCAGCCAAAGAACTTCCGGGCTAGAGACCCAGTACTTC. It is translated as CASSQRTSGLETQYF.

J is TRBJ2-7 and V is TRBV6-2 or TRBV6-3; D is unclear. The CDR3 consists of 13 residues. Germline V gene sequence: CDR1 MNHEY, CDR2 SVGEGT. Trimming shortened V by 3 bases and J by 2 bases, and 8 bases separated the two germline ends. DNA for the CDR3: TGTGCCAGCAGTTATGCCCCCACCTACGAGCAGTACTTC. The encoded protein is CASSYAPTYEQYF.